Below, 6 T cell receptor beta chains from the same sample are listed, as sequenced in a study of memory CD4+ T cells and cytomegalovirus serostatus. The sort gate was single viable CD3+CD4+CD8-CD45RO+ cells for memory CD4+ T cells. Some clones are missing from TCRdb's copy, which holds only in-frame ones; the method was immunoSEQ multiplex PCR. The sample carries 50,000 to 60,000 clones, 82% recorded once. Sequenced: memory CD4+ T cells from blood. Receptor source: an adult in good health and CMV-seronegative.

The chain recombines TRBV7-9 with TRBJ2-7; D is unclear. This CDR3 has 12 residues. V lost 9 bases, J lost 1 base, and 10 bases lay in between. Germline V gene sequence: CDR1 SEHNR, CDR2 FQNEAQ (reference sequence). CDR3 nucleotides: TGTGCCAGTATAGGGAATTCCTACGAGCAGTACTTC. It codes for CASIGNSYEQYF.

The gene calls are TRBV2 and TRBJ1-4; 7 bases are a match to TRBD1. CDR3 length: 14 residues. CDR1 is SNHLY and CDR2 is FYNNEI in the germline V gene. With 7 bases clipped from V and 3 bases from J, the junction kept 5 bases outside the gene matches. The CDR3 DNA sequence: TGTGCCAGCAAAGCGACAGGGTCTAATGAAAAACTGTTTTTT. Amino acids: CASKATGSNEKLFF.

The chain joins TRBV7-9 to TRBJ1-1; no definite D call. Between the trimmed V and J ends, which lost 1 base and 1 base, there was a span of 7 bases. CDR3 length: 14 residues. Germline-derived CDR1 and CDR2 are SEHNR and FQNEAQ (reference sequence). The CDR3 reads CASSLGPGNTEAFF. CDR3 DNA: TGTGCCAGCAGCTTAGGACCCGGGAACACTGAAGCTTTCTTT.

This chain's CDR3 is CASSFGLGETQYF. DNA of the CDR3: TGTGCCAGCAGCTTTGGGTTGGGGGAGACCCAGTACTTC. The rearrangement uses TRBV11-3 and TRBJ2-5, with D hard to call. Germline V gene sequence: CDR1 SGHNT, CDR2 YENEEA. CDR3 size: 13 residues. V was shortened by 3 bases and J by 5 bases, with 10 bases between the two germline ends.

The chain recombines TRBV6-5 with TRBJ1-2, with D unresolved. The V and J ends lost 6 bases and 6 bases respectively, with 20 bases between them. Germline CDR1 and CDR2: MNHEY and SVGAGI. This CDR3 is built from 15 residues. CDR3 sequence: CASRGGGVRSHGYTF. CDR3 in DNA: TGTGCCAGCAGAGGAGGCGGTGTCAGATCGCATGGCTACACCTTC.

The chain joins TRBV4-3 to TRBJ1-4, with TRBD1 matching 7 bases. This CDR3 contains 15 residues. Germline V gene lookup returns CDR1 LGHNA and CDR2 YSLEER. With 5 bases clipped from V and 7 bases from J, the junction kept 10 bases outside the gene matches. The DNA for the CDR3 is TGCGCCAGCAGCGGGGGCAAGCAGGGGGGTGAAAAACTGTTTTTT. This codes for CASSGGKQGGEKLFF.